These 25 T cell receptor beta chains came from one sample sequenced in a study of CXCR3-negative and CXCR3-positive naive CD8 T cells. These receptors have no identified antigens. Study outcomes and limitations: CXCR3-negative naive cells had less hydrophobic TRB CDR3s than did CXCR3-positive naive cells.

The authors prepared UMI-labeled TRB cDNA libraries by 5' RACE. TCRdb re-called the 5' RACE reads and shows each CDR3 protein once, DNA omitted. The sample data list 80,000 to 100,000 distinct CDR3 sequences. The sequenced sample consisted of naive CXCR3+ CD8+ T cells from blood. The sample's subset: CD45RO-CCR7+CD27+CD95- naive CD8+ T cells expressing CXCR3 (TNR3+). The receptors here all came from a human donor in good health. Some clones in this sample may be carry-over from other donors' samples.

This chain joins TRBV7-9 and TRBJ1-5. Per germline, CDR1 SEHNR and CDR2 FQNEAQ (reference sequence). CDR3 length equals 14 residues. The CDR3 spells CASSFSYSNQPQHF.

The chain combines TRBV30 with TRBJ2-1; lacking DNA, the TRBD1 call made by TCRdb goes unchecked. The germline gives CDR1 GTSNPN, CDR2 SVGIG (reference sequence). This CDR3 has 15 amino acids. The CDR3 region is CAWSVLGAVYNEQFF.

V usage is TRBV15 and J usage is TRBJ2-7; TCRdb gives TRBD1 as the D gene, but with no DNA this cannot be confirmed. This CDR3 is 13 amino acids long. Looked up from germline, CDR1 is LNHNV and CDR2 is YYDKDF (reference sequence). The CDR3 is CATSRVQGREQYF. Variable domain in full (rest from reference TRBV15 and TRBJ2-7): DAMVIQNPRYQVTQFGKPVTLSCSQTLNHNVMYWYQQKSSQAPKLLFHYYDKDFNNEADTPDNFQSRRPNTSFCFLDIRSPGLGDTAMYLCATSRVQGREQYFGPGTRLTVT.

The chain couples TRBV6-4 to TRBJ1-2; TCRdb's D call of TRBD1 is untestable without DNA. The germline V gene encodes CDR1 MRHNA and CDR2 SNTAGT. CDR3 size: 18 residues. The CDR3 region is CASSDDPSTGSPMDGYTF.

The rearrangement uses TRBV12-3 or TRBV12-4 and TRBJ2-1; TCRdb indicates TRBD2, and absent DNA this call remains unverified. This CDR3 is built from 17 residues. The chain's CDR3 is CASSLVSSESSYNEQFF.

The rearrangement uses TRBV7-6 and TRBJ2-7; TCRdb gives TRBD1 as the D gene, but with no DNA this cannot be confirmed. The germline V gene encodes CDR1 SGHVS and CDR2 FNYEAQ. This CDR3 comprises 14 residues. The CDR3 loop is CASSPRDGTYEQYF.

The CDR3 reads CASSLAAHNQPQHF. The rearrangement joins TRBV12-3 or TRBV12-4 to TRBJ1-5. The CDR3 contains 14 residues.

V gene TRBV25-1 combines with J gene TRBJ2-7. The CDR3 totals 12 residues. Germline V gene sequence: CDR1 MGHDK, CDR2 SYGVNS. The CDR3 loop reads CASTSSSYEQYF.

The rearrangement uses TRBV19 and TRBJ2-7; TCRdb picks TRBD2, but there is no DNA to check that call. The CDR3 is 13 amino acids. From germline, CDR1 is LNHDA and CDR2 SQIVND (reference sequence). The CDR3: CASTTGGSGEQYF. The entire variable domain, with the rest obtained from reference TRBV19 and TRBJ2-7, is as follows: DGGITQSPKYLFRKEGQNVTLSCEQNLNHDAMYWYRQDPGQGLRLIYYSQIVNDFQKGDIAEGYSVSREKKESFPLTVTSAQKNPTAFYLCASTTGGSGEQYFGPGTRLTVT.

The chain employs TRBV7-9 and TRBJ2-7. CDR3 size: 13 residues. Germline V gene data show CDR1 as SEHNR and CDR2 as FQNEAQ (reference sequence). The CDR3 is CASSPTSSYEQYF.

The chain links TRBV12-3 or TRBV12-4 to TRBJ2-2; the TCRdb D gene call, TRBD1, has no DNA to confirm it. This CDR3 has 14 amino acids. The CDR3 here is CASSEMGGSGELFF.

This sequence joins TRBV29-1 and TRBJ2-5; TCRdb designates TRBD2, a call that cannot be tested without DNA. The length of the CDR3 is 16 residues. Germline V gene data show CDR1 as SQVTM and CDR2 as ANQGSEA. The CDR3 reads CSAELAGSTYQETQYF.

The J gene is TRBJ2-1, the V gene TRBV28. The CDR3 has 12 amino acids. Germline assignment: CDR1 MDHEN and CDR2 SYDVKM. The CDR3 sequence: CASSPIYNEQFF.

The J gene is TRBJ2-7, the V gene TRBV10-3; as DNA is missing, the TRBD1 call by TCRdb cannot be tested. Per germline, CDR1 ENHRY and CDR2 SYGVKD. The CDR3 totals 12 residues. The CDR3 is CAISTGAYEQYF.

The J gene is TRBJ2-7, the V gene TRBV4-2. The CDR3 consists of 13 residues. CDR1 and CDR2 from the germline V gene are LGHNA and YNFKEQ. The CDR3 sequence is CASSQEVGNEQYF.

V usage is TRBV5-1 and J usage is TRBJ2-2; the D gene TCRdb calls, TRBD1, cannot be checked with no DNA. Germline V gene lookup returns CDR1 SGHRS and CDR2 YFSETQ. This CDR3 is 15 amino acids long. The chain's CDR3 is CASSPGQGNTGELFF.

This chain uses TRBV4-2 with TRBJ1-2; the TCRdb D gene call, TRBD1, has no DNA to confirm it. This CDR3 is built from 15 residues. Germline V gene lookup returns CDR1 LGHNA and CDR2 YNFKEQ. The chain's CDR3 is CASSQAEDINGGYTF.

The gene calls are TRBV28 and TRBJ2-7. Germline CDR1 is MDHEN and CDR2 is SYDVKM. The CDR3 sequence is 12 residues long. The CDR3 here is CASSFFDYEQYF.

This chain connects TRBV7-6 to TRBJ1-6; no DNA is available, so the TRBD1 call from TCRdb remains unchecked. Germline CDR1 is SGHVS and CDR2 is FNYEAQ. The CDR3 spans 17 residues. CDR3 amino acids: CASSLASGTSKGSPLRF.

The V and J genes are TRBV7-7 and TRBJ2-5; TCRdb outputs TRBD1, but without DNA this stays unchecked. CDR3 size: 14 residues. Per germline, CDR1 SSHAT and CDR2 FNYEAQ (reference sequence). The CDR3 sequence is CAGSLGGTQETQYF. Full variable domain (rest looked up from reference TRBV7-7 and TRBJ2-5): GAGVSQSPRYKVTKRGQDVTLRCDPISSHATLYWYQQALGQGPEFLTYFNYEAQPDKSGLPSDRFSAERPEGSISTLTIQRTEQRDSAMYRCAGSLGGTQETQYFGPGTRLLVL.

The V call is TRBV15, the J call TRBJ2-1. This CDR3 is 13 amino acids long. CDR1 LNHNV and CDR2 YYDKDF come from the germline V gene (reference sequence). Here the CDR3 reads CATSRVGYNEQFF.

V usage is TRBV25-1 and J usage is TRBJ1-2; TCRdb returns TRBD1, unconfirmable since there is no DNA. CDR3 length: 15 amino acids. The germline V gene has CDR1 MGHDK and CDR2 SYGVNS. The CDR3 is CASSGTGKYNYGYTF.

CDR3 sequence: CSVPTGDEQYF. V usage is TRBV29-1 and J usage is TRBJ2-7; absent DNA, TCRdb's TRBD1 call cannot be checked. In germline, CDR1 is SQVTM, CDR2 ANQGSEA. The CDR3 is 11 amino acids.

The CDR3 sequence is CATSVDRGSSGELFF. This sequence joins TRBV15 and TRBJ2-2; TCRdb's D call, TRBD1, is unchecked because there is no DNA. The CDR3 runs to 15 residues. Germline V gene lookup returns CDR1 LNHNV and CDR2 YYDKDF (reference sequence).

V usage is TRBV27 and J usage is TRBJ2-7. This CDR3 contains 13 residues. Germline lookup yields CDR1 MNHEY and CDR2 SMNVEV (reference sequence). The chain's CDR3 is CASSLFSNYEQYF.